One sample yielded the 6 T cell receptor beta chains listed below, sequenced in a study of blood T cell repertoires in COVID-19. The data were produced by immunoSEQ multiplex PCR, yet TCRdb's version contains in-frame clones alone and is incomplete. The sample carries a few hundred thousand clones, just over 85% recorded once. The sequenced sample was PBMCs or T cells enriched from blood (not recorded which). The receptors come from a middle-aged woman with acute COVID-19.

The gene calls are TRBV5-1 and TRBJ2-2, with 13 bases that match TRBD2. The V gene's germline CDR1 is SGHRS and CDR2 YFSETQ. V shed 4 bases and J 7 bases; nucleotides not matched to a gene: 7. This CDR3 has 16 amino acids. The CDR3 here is CASSPGLAGLGGELFF. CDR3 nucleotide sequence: TGCGCCAGCAGCCCGGGACTAGCGGGATTGGGCGGGGAGCTGTTTTTT.

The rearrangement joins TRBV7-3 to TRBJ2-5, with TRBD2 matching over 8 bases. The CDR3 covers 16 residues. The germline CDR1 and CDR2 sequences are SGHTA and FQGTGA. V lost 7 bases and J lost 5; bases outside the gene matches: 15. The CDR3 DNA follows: TGTGCCAGCATTAGGGCCGCGGGAGGTTGCGGGGAGACCCAGTACTTC. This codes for CASIRAAGGCGETQYF. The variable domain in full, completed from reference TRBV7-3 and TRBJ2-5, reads GAGVSQTPSNKVTEKGKYVELRCDPISGHTALYWYRQSLGQGPEFLIYFQGTGAADDSGLPNDRFFAVRPEGSVSTLKIQRTERGDSAVYLCASIRAAGGCGETQYFGPGTRLLVL.

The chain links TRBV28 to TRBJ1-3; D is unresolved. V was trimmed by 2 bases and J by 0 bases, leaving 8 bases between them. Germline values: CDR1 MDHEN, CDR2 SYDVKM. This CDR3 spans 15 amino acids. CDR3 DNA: TGTGCCAGCAGTTTAACAGTTCCCTCTGGAAACACCATATATTTT. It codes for CASSLTVPSGNTIYF. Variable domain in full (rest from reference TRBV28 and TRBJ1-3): DVKVTQSSRYLVKRTGEKVFLECVQDMDHENMFWYRQDPGLGLRLIYFSYDVKMKEKGDIPEGYSVSREKKERFSLILESASTNQTSMYLCASSLTVPSGNTIYFGEGSWLTVV.

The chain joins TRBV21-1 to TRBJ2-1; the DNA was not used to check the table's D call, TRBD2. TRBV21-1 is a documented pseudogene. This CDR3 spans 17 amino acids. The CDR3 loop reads CASSKGTWGGEGDEQFF. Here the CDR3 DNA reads TGTGCCAGCAGCAAAGGTACTTGGGGCGGGGAGGGTGATGAGCAGTTCTTC.

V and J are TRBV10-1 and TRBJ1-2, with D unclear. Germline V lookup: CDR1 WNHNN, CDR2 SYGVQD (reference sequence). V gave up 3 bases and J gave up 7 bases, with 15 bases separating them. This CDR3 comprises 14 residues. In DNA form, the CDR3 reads TGCGCCAGCAGTGAAGGCACTGGGGAGTCTGGCTACACCTTC. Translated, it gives CASSEGTGESGYTF.

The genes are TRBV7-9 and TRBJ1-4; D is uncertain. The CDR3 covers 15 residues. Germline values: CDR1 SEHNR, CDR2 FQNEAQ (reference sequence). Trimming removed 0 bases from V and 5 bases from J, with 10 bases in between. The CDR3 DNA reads TGTGCCAGCAGCTTAGCAGGAGGGTTGAATGAAAAACTGTTTTTT. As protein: CASSLAGGLNEKLFF.